This TCR beta chain was recovered during a study of T cell repertoires in cytomegalovirus infection. Study summary: Alongside well-studied HLA-B-restricted CMV epitopes, recently identified HLA-C-restricted CMV epitopes were also used. It can be stated that public TCR beta signatures indicated CMV infection as well as a matching HLA type. The study's findings and limits: Based on cumulative public TCR beta family frequency, carriers of CMV plus the relevant HLA were identified.

TCRdb re-derived calls from the reads in MiXCR, one entry per CDR3 protein. The profile shows about 890,000 distinct CDR3 sequences, 25% to 40% of them singletons. The sample holds many counts of this clonotype. Antigen specificity is unknown. The CDR3 extends over 15 amino acids. The V segment lost 0 bases and the J segment 3 bases; nucleotides outside the gene matches: 4. Germline V gives CDR1 SGHAT, CDR2 FQNNGV. The chain joins TRBV11-2 to TRBJ1-2; 7 bases line up with TRBD1. The sequenced sample was cultured CD8+ T cells from PBMCs, obtained from culture after CMV antigen stimulation. The clonotype was recovered from a human donor in good health (CMV status not recorded). Some clones in this sample may be carry-over from other donors' samples. The CDR3 is CASSLEGGAHYGYTF. The CDR3 nucleotides read TGTGCCAGCAGCTTAGAAGGGGGCGCGCACTATGGCTACACCTTC.